Included here is one T cell receptor (beta chain) sequence, with context. Its antigen is still unknown. Other DNA sequences in this sample translate to the same CDR3. The entry originates in a study of cytomegalovirus exposure and HLA in healthy donors. Whole-study results and caveats: Follow-up analysis later connected one missense variant in DCLRE1C with trimming of TCR beta V- and J-genes. Immune exposure data for these donors was limited to CMV serostatus. Being indistinguishable, some V segments were excluded, TRBV6-2 and TRBV6-3 among them.

Regarding donors, all were healthy bone marrow donors. From germline, CDR1 is MNHEY and CDR2 SVGAGI. V lost 8 bases and J 11 bases, leaving 21 bases between the germline ends. CDR3 size: 13 residues. The PCR had 60 Vbeta and 13 Jbeta primers. Measured with immunoSEQ multiplex PCR; TCRdb has only the in-frame clones, and not every one. The sample yields about 120,000 clones, of which the top ten take up more than 3.5%. Sequenced: PBMCs. The chain uses TRBV6-5 and TRBJ1-2, with D possibly TRBD1 on 5 matching bases. The sequence derives from a man aged 25-45 years in good health and CMV-seronegative. The CDR3 bases are TGTGCCAGCGGAAGAGGTACGGGGACTCTTTACACCTTC. It is translated as CASGRGTGTLYTF.